This T cell receptor beta chain derives from a study of post-analysis software for immune sequencing data. The study's findings and limits: TRBV5-6, TRBV5-1 and TRBV20-1 were among five TRBV segments more frequent in patients than controls.

Concerning this clonotype: Its cognate antigen is unknown.

With 2 bases removed from V and 2 bases from J, the gap between germline ends came to 10 bases. CDR3 size: 15 residues. The germline gives CDR1 SGHRS, CDR2 YFSETQ. Researchers reported that TCR beta cDNA libraries carried unique molecular identifiers. TCRdb processed the PCR reads anew with MiXCR; each CDR3 protein has one entry. The sample carries approximately 630,000 distinct CDR3 sequences, about 60% recorded once. The source material was blood. The TCR comes from a girl aged 2-10 years with multiple sclerosis. The V and J genes are TRBV5-1 and TRBJ2-2, with TRBD1 as a possible D gene (6 bases). The CDR3 region has the DNA TGCGCCAGCAGCTTTGACAGGCTTAACACCGGGGAGCTGTTTTTT. Translation: CASSFDRLNTGELFF.